The rows below give T cell receptor beta chains drawn from one sample of a study of tumor-infiltrating lymphocytes in localized non-small cell lung cancer. The method was immunoSEQ multiplex PCR; TCRdb's version includes in-frame clones alone and lacks a portion of them. The top ten hold approximately 5.4% of the sample, which has 15,000 to 16,000 clones, about 75% seen once. Specimen: lung tumor tissue. The source is a human donor with non-small cell lung cancer. CDR3s include the opening cysteine and the closing phenylalanine or tryptophan. The D gene is left open where the match is weak. Part of the rows lack a size; the others show once, few, many or a class for expanded clones.

>NA|NA|TRBJ1-4|TRBV10-1
TGCGCCAGCAGTGAGTCGAGGGGACGTCCCTTAAACGGACTGTTTTTT
CASSESRGRPLNGLFF
>NA|once|TRBJ1-2|TRBV7-9
TGTGCCAGCAGCTTAGACACAGGGAGGGGCGGCTACACCTTC
CASSLDTGRGGYTF
>NA|NA|TRBJ2-7|TRBV7-3
TGTGCCAGCAGCGCACTGACAAGATCCGAGCAGTACTTC
CASSALTRSEQYF
>NA|NA|TRBJ2-3|TRBV7-9
TGTGCCAGCAGCCCCTGGAGGGGGGGCACAGATACGCAGTATTTT
CASSPWRGGTDTQYF
>TRBD2|NA|TRBJ2-1|TRBV4-3
TGCGCCAGCAGCCAAGATCCCGAAATAGCGGGAGAGCAGTTCTTC
CASSQDPEIAGEQFF
>TRBD1|few|TRBJ1-1|TRBV29-1
TGCAGCGTCGCCGGGTACTCCGGGACAGGATCTATGAACACTGAAGCTTTCTTT
CSVAGYSGTGSMNTEAFF
>NA|NA|TRBJ2-5|TRBV14
TGTGCCAGCAGCGAGCTGGGGGAGACCCAGTACTTC
CASSELGETQYF
>NA|few|TRBJ2-5|TRBV29-1
TGCAGCGCCACCGGGGGCAGTGAGACCCAGTACTTC
CSATGGSETQYF
>NA|once|TRBJ2-2|TRBV6-1
TGTGCCAGCAGGGTCTTAGCGGAGAGCGGGGAGCTGTTTTTT
CASRVLAESGELFF
>NA|NA|TRBJ2-5|TRBV7-2
TGTGCCAGCAGCCCACTAGCCCAAGAGACCCAGTACTTC
CASSPLAQETQYF
>TRBD1|NA|TRBJ2-7|TRBV5-6
TGTGCCAGCAGCTCCGGGACAGGGGTATACGAGCAGTACTTC
CASSSGTGVYEQYF
>TRBD2|NA|TRBJ2-7|TRBV14
TGTGCCAGCAGCCAAGTTGGGACTAACTACGAGCAGTACTTC
CASSQVGTNYEQYF
>TRBD1|NA|TRBJ2-1|TRBV7-2
TGTGCCAGCAAGACTAGAGCCGGGACAGGGTTCTACAATGAGCAGTTCTTC
CASKTRAGTGFYNEQFF
>NA|NA|TRBJ1-3|TRBV5-5
TGTGCCAGCAGCCCTGGGCCCTCCTCTGGAAACACCATATATTTT
CASSPGPSSGNTIYF
>TRBD1|NA|TRBJ1-2|TRBV16
TGTGCCAGCAGCCCGGACAGGGATTATGGCTACACCTTC
CASSPDRDYGYTF
>NA|few|TRBJ1-2|TRBV2
TGTGCCAGCAGTGTTGAGGCCAGGAGTTGGTATGGCTACACCTTC
CASSVEARSWYGYTF
>TRBD2|few|TRBJ2-2|TRBV7-9
TGTGCCAGCAGCTTACGAGCGGGAGGGCCGCACACCGGGGAGCTGTTTTTT
CASSLRAGGPHTGELFF
>NA|few|TRBJ2-7|TRBV5-1
TGCGCCAGCAGCGGGGCCTACGAGCAGTACTTC
CASSGAYEQYF
>TRBD2|NA|TRBJ2-3|TRBV10-3
TGTGCCATCAGTGACGAAGCGGGGGGCACAGATACGCAGTATTTT
CAISDEAGGTDTQYF
>NA|NA|TRBJ2-2|TRBV29-1
TGCAGCGTTGTCCGGGGAGGTCGGAACACCGGGGAGCTGTTTTTT
CSVVRGGRNTGELFF
>TRBD2|NA|TRBJ2-1|TRBV18
TGTGCCAGCTCCCAGACTAGCGGCGGGAGAGATGAGCAGTTCTTC
CASSQTSGGRDEQFF
>TRBD2|NA|TRBJ2-5|TRBV18
TGTGCCAGCTCACCTAGCGGGACACAAGAGACCCAGTACTTC
CASSPSGTQETQYF
>NA|NA|TRBJ1-2|TRBV2
TGTGCCAGCGGATCCCCCGACTATGGCTACACCTTC
CASGSPDYGYTF
>TRBD2|NA|TRBJ2-1|TRBV18
TGTGCCAGCTTCGCAAGGGCTAGCGGGGTCGGTAGTGAGCAGTTCTTC
CASFARASGVGSEQFF
>TRBD2|NA|TRBJ2-5|TRBV4-2
TGTGCCAGCAGCCAAGATCGTAAAGGACTAGCGGGAGAAGAGACCCAGTACTTC
CASSQDRKGLAGEETQYF
>TRBD2|NA|TRBJ2-5|TRBV11-3
TGTGCCAGCAGCCTGACTAGCGGGACAGAGACCCAGTACTTC
CASSLTSGTETQYF
>TRBD1|NA|TRBJ2-7|TRBV11-2
TGTGCCAGCAGCTTACTCTCCGGGACAGGGGGGTACGAGCAGTACTTC
CASSLLSGTGGYEQYF
>NA|NA|TRBJ1-4|TRBV14
TGTGCCAGCAGCTCGGCAGTTACAACTAATGAAAAACTGTTTTTT
CASSSAVTTNEKLFF
>NA|few|TRBJ1-2|TRBV5-4
TGTGCCAGCAGCTACGGCTTGAGGGTTCTTTATGGCTACACCTTC
CASSYGLRVLYGYTF
>TRBD2|NA|TRBJ2-7|TRBV14
TGTGCCAGCAGCCAAAGTCTAGCGGGATACGAGCAGTACTTC
CASSQSLAGYEQYF
>TRBD2|few|TRBJ2-7|TRBV18
TGTGCCAGCCAGTTGGCGGGAGTAGGGTACGAGCAGTACTTC
CASQLAGVGYEQYF
>NA|NA|TRBJ2-7|TRBV6-5
TGTGCCAGCAGAGCCCCTGGCCCTTATCCCTACGAGCAGTACTTC
CASRAPGPYPYEQYF
>TRBD1|NA|TRBJ2-7|TRBV30
TGTGCCCACTCAGCCGGGACAGCCTACGAGCAGTACTTC
CAHSAGTAYEQYF
>NA|once|TRBJ1-5|TRBV7-9
TGTGCCAGCAGCGCAGGGGCGGTAGGCAATCAGCCCCAGCATTTT
CASSAGAVGNQPQHF
>TRBD2|NA|TRBJ2-1|TRBV5-4
TGTGCCAGCAGCCCTCGCTCGAGCGGGGCCGTTTACAATGAGCAGTTCTTC
CASSPRSSGAVYNEQFF
>TRBD1|NA|TRBJ1-4|TRBV30
TGTGCCTGGAGTGGACAGGGACAGACTAATGAAAAACTGTTTTTT
CAWSGQGQTNEKLFF
>NA|once|TRBJ2-3|TRBV6-4
TGTGCCAGCAGTGATACGGCTTACGCCGATACGCAGTATTTT
CASSDTAYADTQYF
>NA|NA|TRBJ1-4|TRBV30
TGTGCCTGGAGTGGTCAGTTAAATGAAAAACTGTTTTTT
CAWSGQLNEKLFF